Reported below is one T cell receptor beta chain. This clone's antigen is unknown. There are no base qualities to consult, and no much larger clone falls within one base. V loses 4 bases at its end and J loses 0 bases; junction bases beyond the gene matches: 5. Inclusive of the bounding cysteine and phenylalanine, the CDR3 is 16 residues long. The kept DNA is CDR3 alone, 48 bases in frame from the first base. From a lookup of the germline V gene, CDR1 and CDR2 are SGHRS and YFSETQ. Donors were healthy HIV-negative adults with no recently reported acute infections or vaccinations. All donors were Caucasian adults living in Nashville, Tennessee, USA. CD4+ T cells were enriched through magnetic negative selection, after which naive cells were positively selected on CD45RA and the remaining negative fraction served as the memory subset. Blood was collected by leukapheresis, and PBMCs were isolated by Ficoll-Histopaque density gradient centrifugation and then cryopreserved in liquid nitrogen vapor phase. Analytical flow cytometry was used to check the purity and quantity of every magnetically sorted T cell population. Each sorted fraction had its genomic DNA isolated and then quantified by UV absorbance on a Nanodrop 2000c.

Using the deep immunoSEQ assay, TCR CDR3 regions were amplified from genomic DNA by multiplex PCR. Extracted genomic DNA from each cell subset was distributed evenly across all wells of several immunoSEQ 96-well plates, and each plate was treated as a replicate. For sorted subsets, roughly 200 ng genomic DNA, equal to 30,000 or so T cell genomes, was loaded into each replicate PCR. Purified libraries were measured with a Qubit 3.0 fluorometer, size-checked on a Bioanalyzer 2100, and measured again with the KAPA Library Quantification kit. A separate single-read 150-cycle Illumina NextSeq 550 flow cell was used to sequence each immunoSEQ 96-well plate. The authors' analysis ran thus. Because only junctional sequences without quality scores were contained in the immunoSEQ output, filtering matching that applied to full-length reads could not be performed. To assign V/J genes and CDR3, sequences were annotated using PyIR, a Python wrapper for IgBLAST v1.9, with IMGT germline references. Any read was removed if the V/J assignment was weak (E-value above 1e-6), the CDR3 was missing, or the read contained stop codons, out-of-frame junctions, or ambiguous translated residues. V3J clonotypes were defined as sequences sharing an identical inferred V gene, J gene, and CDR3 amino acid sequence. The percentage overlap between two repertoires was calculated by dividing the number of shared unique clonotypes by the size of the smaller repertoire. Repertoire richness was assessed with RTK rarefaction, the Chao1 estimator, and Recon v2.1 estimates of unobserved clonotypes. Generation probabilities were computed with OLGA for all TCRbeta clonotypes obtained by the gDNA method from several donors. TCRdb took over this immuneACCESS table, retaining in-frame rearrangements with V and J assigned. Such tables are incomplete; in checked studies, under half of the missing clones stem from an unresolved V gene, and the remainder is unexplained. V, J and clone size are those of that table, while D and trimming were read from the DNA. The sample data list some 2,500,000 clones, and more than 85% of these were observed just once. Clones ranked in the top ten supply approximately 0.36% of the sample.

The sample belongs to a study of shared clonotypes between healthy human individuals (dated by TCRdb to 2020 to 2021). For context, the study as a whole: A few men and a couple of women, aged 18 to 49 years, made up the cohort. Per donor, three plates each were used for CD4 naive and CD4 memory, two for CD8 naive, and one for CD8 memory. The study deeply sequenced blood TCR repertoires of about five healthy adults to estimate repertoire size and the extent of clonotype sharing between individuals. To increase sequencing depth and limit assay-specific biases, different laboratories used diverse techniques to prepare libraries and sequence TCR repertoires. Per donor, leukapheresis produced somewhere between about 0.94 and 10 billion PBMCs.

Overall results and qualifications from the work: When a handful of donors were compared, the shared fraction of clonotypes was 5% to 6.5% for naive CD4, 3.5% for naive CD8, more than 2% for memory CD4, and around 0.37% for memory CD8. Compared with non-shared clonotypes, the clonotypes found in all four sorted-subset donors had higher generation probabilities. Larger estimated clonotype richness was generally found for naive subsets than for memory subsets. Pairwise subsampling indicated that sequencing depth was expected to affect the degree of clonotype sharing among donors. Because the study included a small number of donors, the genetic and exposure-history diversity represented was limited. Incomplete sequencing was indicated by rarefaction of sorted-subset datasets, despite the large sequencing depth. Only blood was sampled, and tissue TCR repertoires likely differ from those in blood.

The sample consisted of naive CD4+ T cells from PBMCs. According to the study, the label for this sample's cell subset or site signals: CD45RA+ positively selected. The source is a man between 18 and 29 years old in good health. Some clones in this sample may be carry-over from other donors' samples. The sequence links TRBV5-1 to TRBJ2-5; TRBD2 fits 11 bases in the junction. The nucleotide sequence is TGCGCCAGCAGCGAGGGACTAGCGGATTACCAAGAGACCCAGTACTTC. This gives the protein CASSEGLADYQETQYF.